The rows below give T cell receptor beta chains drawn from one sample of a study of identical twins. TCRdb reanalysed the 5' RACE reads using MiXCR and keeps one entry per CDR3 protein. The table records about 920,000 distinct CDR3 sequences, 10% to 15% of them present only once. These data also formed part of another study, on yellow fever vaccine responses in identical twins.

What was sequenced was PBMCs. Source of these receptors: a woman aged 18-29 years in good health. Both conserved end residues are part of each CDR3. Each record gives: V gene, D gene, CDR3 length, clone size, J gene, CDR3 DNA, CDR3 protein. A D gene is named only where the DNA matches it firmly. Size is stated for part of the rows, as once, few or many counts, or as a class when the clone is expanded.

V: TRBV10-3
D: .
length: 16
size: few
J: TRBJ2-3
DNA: TGTGCCATCAGTGACCTCATAACGATAGCGCCAGATACGCAGTATTTT
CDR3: CAISDLITIAPDTQYF

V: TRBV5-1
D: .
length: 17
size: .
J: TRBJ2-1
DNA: TGCGCCAGCAGCCGGGGCGGTCCCCCGCAATACATGAATGAGCAGTTCTTC
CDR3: CASSRGGPPQYMNEQFF

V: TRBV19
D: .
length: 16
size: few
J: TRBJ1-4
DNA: TGTGCCAGTAGTAGGCGAAGCGGGGACGCTAATGAAAAACTGTTTTTT
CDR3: CASSRRSGDANEKLFF

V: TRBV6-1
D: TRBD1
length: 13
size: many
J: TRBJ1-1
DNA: TGTGCCAGCCGACAGGGGGTGAACACTGAAGCTTTCTTT
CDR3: CASRQGVNTEAFF

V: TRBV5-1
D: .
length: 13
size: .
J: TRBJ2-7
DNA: TGCGCCAGCAGCTCGGACGGATACTACGAGCAGTACTTC
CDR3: CASSSDGYYEQYF

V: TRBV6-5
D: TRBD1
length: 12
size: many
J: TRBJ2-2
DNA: TGTGCCAGCAGGACAGGGTCCGGGGAGCTGTTTTTT
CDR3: CASRTGSGELFF

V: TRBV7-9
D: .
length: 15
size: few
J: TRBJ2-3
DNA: TGTGCCAGCAGCTTATTAGTAGCGGCCACAGATACGCAGTATTTT
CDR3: CASSLLVAATDTQYF

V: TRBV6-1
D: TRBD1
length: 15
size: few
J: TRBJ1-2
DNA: TGTGCCAGCACCGATAGACAGGGGAATTCAGGAGGCTACACCTTC
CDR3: CASTDRQGNSGGYTF

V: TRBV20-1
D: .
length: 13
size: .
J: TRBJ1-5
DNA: TGCAGTGCTAGCGGAGGGAACGGGCAGCCCCAGCATTTT
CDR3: CSASGGNGQPQHF

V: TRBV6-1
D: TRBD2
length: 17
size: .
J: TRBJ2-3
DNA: TGTGCCAGCAGCCGAAGAGCGGGGACTCCACTCACAGATACGCAGTATTTT
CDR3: CASSRRAGTPLTDTQYF

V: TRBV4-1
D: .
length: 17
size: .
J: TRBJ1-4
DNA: TGCGCCAGCAGCCTCAGCGTAGGGGTACGGTCGGGGGAAAAACTGTTTTTT
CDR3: CASSLSVGVRSGEKLFF

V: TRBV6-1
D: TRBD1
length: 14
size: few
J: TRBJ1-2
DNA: TGTGCCAGCAGTGGCTCACAGGGGAACTATGGCTACACCTTC
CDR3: CASSGSQGNYGYTF

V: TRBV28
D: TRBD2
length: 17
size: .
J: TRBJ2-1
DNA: TGTGCCAGCAGTCCCCTCCCCCATAGCGGGAGGGTCAATGAGCAGTTCTTC
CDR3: CASSPLPHSGRVNEQFF

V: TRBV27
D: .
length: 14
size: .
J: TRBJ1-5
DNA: TGTGCCAGCAGACCATACGAGAGTCATCAGCCCCAGCATTTT
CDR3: CASRPYESHQPQHF

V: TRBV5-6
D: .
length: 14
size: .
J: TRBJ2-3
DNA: TGTGCCAGCAGCTTGGGGGCTAGCAGGTATACGCAGTATTTT
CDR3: CASSLGASRYTQYF

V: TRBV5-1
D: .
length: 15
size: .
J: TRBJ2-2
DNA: TGCGCCAGCAGCCCCGGACATAAGAAAACCGGGGAGCTGTTTTTT
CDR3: CASSPGHKKTGELFF

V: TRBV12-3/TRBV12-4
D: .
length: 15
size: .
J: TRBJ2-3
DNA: TGTGCCAGCAGTTGGGGGGGCGGAATCCCAGATACGCAGTATTTT
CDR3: CASSWGGGIPDTQYF

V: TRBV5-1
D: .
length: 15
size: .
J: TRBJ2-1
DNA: TGCGCCAGCAGCCCTGGGACACACAACTACAATGAGCAGTTCTTC
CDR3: CASSPGTHNYNEQFF

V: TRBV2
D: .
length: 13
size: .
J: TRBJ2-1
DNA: TGTGCCAGCAGTGAAGATCTGGGCCCTGAGCAGTTCTTC
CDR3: CASSEDLGPEQFF

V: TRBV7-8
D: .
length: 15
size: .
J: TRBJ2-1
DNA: TGTGCCAGCAGCTTAGCTCGGGGTACTGTGGGGGTACAGTTCTTC
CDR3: CASSLARGTVGVQFF

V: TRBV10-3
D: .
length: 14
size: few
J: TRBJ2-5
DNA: TGTGCCATCAGTGATAGGCAGGGACGGGAGACCCAGTACTTC
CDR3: CAISDRQGRETQYF

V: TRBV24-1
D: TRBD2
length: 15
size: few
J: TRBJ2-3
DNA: TGTGCCACCCAAGGACTAGCGGGTCTGGGAGATACGCAGTATTTT
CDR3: CATQGLAGLGDTQYF

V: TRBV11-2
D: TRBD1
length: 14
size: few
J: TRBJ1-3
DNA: TGTGCCAGCAGCGGGACAGGGAGAGGAAACACCATATATTTT
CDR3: CASSGTGRGNTIYF

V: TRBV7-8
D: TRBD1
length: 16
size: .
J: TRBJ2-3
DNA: TGTGCCAGCAGCCCCCCGGGACAGGCGGCCACAGATACGCAGTATTTT
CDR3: CASSPPGQAATDTQYF

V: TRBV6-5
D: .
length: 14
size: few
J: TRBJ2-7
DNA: TGTGCCAGCAGTTACGTCCCCGATGCTTACGAGCAGTACTTC
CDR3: CASSYVPDAYEQYF

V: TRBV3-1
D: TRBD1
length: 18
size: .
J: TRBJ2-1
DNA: TGTGCCAGCAGCTCCAACGGAGGGGACAGGAACTCCTACAATGAGCAGTTCTTC
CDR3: CASSSNGGDRNSYNEQFF

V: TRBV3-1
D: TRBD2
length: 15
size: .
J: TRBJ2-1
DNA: TGTGCCAGCAGCCTTGTAGCGGGGGCCCACAATGAGCAGTTCTTC
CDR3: CASSLVAGAHNEQFF

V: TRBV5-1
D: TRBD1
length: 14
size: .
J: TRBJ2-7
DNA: TGCGCCAGCAGCTTCACAGGGGGCGGTTACGAGCAGTACTTC
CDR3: CASSFTGGGYEQYF

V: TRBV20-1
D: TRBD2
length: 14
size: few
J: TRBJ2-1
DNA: TGCAGTGCTAGAGAGCGGGAGGGCCCCCATGAGCAGTTCTTC
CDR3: CSAREREGPHEQFF

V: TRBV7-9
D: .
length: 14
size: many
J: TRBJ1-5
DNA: TGTGCCAGCAGCTACCAGGGAGTGGCTCAGCCCCAGCATTTT
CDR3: CASSYQGVAQPQHF

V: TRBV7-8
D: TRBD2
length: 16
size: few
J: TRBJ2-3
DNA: TGTGCCAGCAGCATTAAGACGACTAGCGGCACAGATACGCAGTATTTT
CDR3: CASSIKTTSGTDTQYF

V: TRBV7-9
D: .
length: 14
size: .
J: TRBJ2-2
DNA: TGTGCCAGCAGCTCTCGTAGCGTGGCCGGGGAGCTGTTTTTT
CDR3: CASSSRSVAGELFF

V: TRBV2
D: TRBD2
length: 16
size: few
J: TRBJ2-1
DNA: TGTGCCAGCAGTAACATACCGGGACTAGCGGGGGTATGGCAGTTCTTC
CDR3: CASSNIPGLAGVWQFF

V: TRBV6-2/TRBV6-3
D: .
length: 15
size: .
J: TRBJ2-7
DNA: TGTGCCAGCAGTTTGCGGCCGTTCGGGTGGGACGAGCAGTACTTC
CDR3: CASSLRPFGWDEQYF

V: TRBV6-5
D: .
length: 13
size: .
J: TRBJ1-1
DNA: TGTGCCAGCAGTTACGGGGGGTGGACTGAAGCTTTCTTT
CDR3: CASSYGGWTEAFF

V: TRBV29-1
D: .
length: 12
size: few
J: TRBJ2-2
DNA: TGCAGCGTGACCCGAGGGTCCGGGGAGCTGTTTTTT
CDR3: CSVTRGSGELFF

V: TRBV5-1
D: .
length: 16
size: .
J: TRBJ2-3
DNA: TGCGCCAGCAGCCTACCCGCGGCCGAGAGCACAGATACGCAGTATTTT
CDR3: CASSLPAAESTDTQYF